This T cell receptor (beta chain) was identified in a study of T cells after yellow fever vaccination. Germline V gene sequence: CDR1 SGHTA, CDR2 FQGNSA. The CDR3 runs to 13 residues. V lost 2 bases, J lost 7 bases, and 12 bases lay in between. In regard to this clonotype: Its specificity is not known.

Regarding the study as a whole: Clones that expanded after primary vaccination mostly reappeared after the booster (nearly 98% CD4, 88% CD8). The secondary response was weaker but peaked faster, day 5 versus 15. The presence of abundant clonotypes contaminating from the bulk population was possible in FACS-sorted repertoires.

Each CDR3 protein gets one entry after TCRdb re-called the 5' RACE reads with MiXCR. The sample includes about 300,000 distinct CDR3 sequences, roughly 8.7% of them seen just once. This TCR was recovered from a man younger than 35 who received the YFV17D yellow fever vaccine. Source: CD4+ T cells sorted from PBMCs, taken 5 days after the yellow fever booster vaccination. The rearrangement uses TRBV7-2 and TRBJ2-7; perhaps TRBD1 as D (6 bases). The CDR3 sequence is CASSLREGTEQYF. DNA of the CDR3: TGTGCCAGCAGCTTAAGGGAAGGGACAGAGCAGTACTTC.